Below, 4 T cell receptor delta chains from the same sample are listed, as sequenced in a study of gamma-delta T cells after stem cell transplantation. TCRdb redid clone calling on the RT-PCR reads using CATT. The data contain some 1,500 delta-chain clones, about 2.1% of them singletons. Sequenced input: gamma-delta T cells. The receptors stem from a human donor. It is not recorded whose cells these are; they may come from a transplant donor.

As to this clone: A read error likely explains why the TCRdb protein, taken from a much larger clone, differs from this DNA's translation at residue 3; the protein shown is translated from the DNA. This chain joins TRDV2 and TRDJ1; D might be TRDD3 (6 bases). The CDR3 runs to 17 residues. The germline V gene has CDR1 GEAIGNYY and CDR2 EKD. CDR3: CAYDTVGGGPYTDKLIF. DNA of the CDR3: TGTGCCTATGACACCGTAGGTGGGGGTCCCTACACCGATAAACTCATCTTT.

Regarding this clone: The same CDR3 also results from other DNA sequences found in this sample. The CDR3 is CACDTVGGLHTDKLIF. The CDR3 bases are TGTGCCTGTGACACGGTGGGGGGCCTACACACCGATAAACTCATCTTT. The V gene is TRDV2, the J gene TRDJ1, with D perhaps TRDD3 (6 bases). Germline V gene sequence: CDR1 GEAIGNYY, CDR2 EKD. The CDR3 spans 16 residues. Between the trimmed V and J ends, which lost 1 base and 0 bases, there was a span of 14 bases.

A remark on this clone: TCRdb shows a much larger clone's protein in place of this DNA's translation, and the two differ at residue 5, likely through a read error; the protein shown is translated from the DNA. The CDR3 sequence is CACDAVSGDILYTDKLIF. In DNA, the CDR3 is TGTGCCTGTGACGCTGTTTCGGGGGATATCCTGTACACCGATAAACTCATCTTT. V usage is TRDV2 and J usage is TRDJ1, with 8 bases fitting TRDD3. The J segment lost 0 bases and the V segment lost 3 bases, leaving 14 bases of the junction unmatched. The CDR3 consists of 18 residues. From germline, CDR1 is GEAIGNYY and CDR2 EKD.

Turning to this clone: The amino acid sequence in TCRdb belongs to a much larger clone and departs from this DNA's translation at residue 12, likely a sequencing read error; the sequence shown is translated from the DNA. The J gene is TRDJ1, the V gene TRDV2; TRDD3 aligns across 13 bases. Germline CDR1 reads GEAIGNYY; CDR2 reads EKD. The CDR3 loop spans 18 amino acids. V shed 1 base, J shed 4 bases, and the junction held 11 bases outside the gene matches. The CDR3 protein is CACDTVTGGYENGDKLIF. The CDR3 nucleotides are TGTGCCTGTGACACGGTCACTGGGGGATACGAGAATGGCGATAAACTCATCTTT.